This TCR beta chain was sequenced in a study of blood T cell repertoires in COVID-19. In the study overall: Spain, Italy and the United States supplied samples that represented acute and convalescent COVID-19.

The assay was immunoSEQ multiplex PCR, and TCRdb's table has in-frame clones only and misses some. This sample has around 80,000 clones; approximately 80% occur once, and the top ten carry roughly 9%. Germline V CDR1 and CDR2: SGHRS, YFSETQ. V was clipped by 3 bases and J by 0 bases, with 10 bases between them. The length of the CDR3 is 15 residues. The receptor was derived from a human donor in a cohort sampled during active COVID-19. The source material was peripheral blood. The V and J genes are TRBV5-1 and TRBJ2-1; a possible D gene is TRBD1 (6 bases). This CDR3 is CASSSDSSSYNEQFF. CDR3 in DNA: TGCGCCAGCAGCTCGGACAGTTCCTCCTACAATGAGCAGTTCTTC. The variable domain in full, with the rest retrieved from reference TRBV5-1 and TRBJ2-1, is KAGVTQTPRYLIKTRGQQVTLSCSPISGHRSVSWYQQTPGQGLQFLFEYFSETQRNKGNFPGRFSGRQFSNSRSEMNVSTLELGDSALYLCASSSDSSSYNEQFFGPGTRLTVL.